Here is one T cell receptor (beta chain) with its context. Its antigen is currently unknown. These data originate in a study of CD8+ T cells in alopecia areata. Study-wide results and limits: Scalp sequencing also captures normal skin's resident alphabeta T cells. TCR sharing was clearer in mice than between patients, perhaps partly owing to patient HLA diversity. Greater clonality was observed in lesional scalp samples, especially alopecia totalis/universalis, versus normal scalp.

RNA was extracted and reverse transcribed into cDNA as the sequencing template. TCRdb's copy holds only in-frame clones and misses some; the assay was immunoSEQ multiplex PCR. The sample consists of more than 95,000 clones, roughly two fifths of them appearing once. Sorting of CD4+ and CD8+ T cells was performed on PBMCs. The sequenced sample was CD4+ T cells sorted from blood. This TCR was sampled from a human donor with alopecia areata.

CDR3 coding DNA: TGTGCCAGCTCACCACCGGGACGGAGCAATAATGAGCAGTTCTTC. It is translated as CASSPPGRSNNEQFF. This chain uses TRBV18 with TRBJ2-1; D is perhaps TRBD1 or TRBD2 (5 bases each). The length of the CDR3 is 15 residues. Trimming took 0 bases from V and 7 from J, leaving 13 bases between them. The germline V gene encodes CDR1 KGHSH and CDR2 LQKENI. The full variable domain, with the rest looked up from reference TRBV18 and TRBJ2-1, is NAGVMQNPRHLVRRRGQEARLRCSPMKGHSHVYWYRQLPEEGLKFMVYLQKENIIDESGMPKERFSAEFPKEGPSILRIQQVVRGDSAAYFCASSPPGRSNNEQFFGPGTRLTVL.